The entry below describes one TCR beta chain. The data derive from a study of T cell changes during pregnancy in multiple sclerosis. TCRdb's table, derived via immunoSEQ multiplex PCR, lists solely in-frame clones and lacks some. The repertoire consists of around 95,000 clones, with around 90% occurring once and the leading ten covering roughly 2.3%. CDR1 is MGHRA and CDR2 is YSYEKL in the germline V gene. Trimming cost V 3 bases and J 7 bases; bases outside gene matches: 20. The CDR3 covers 19 residues. This receptor was taken from a female donor in good health, enrolled as a control in a pregnancy study. The specimen comprised peripheral blood, sampled after pregnancy. The V and J genes are TRBV4-1 and TRBJ1-4; 7 positions match TRBD1. The CDR3 here is CASSHPTGAADIMGEKLFF. Written as DNA, the CDR3 is TGCGCCAGCAGCCACCCTACAGGGGCCGCCGATATTATGGGTGAAAAACTGTTTTTT.